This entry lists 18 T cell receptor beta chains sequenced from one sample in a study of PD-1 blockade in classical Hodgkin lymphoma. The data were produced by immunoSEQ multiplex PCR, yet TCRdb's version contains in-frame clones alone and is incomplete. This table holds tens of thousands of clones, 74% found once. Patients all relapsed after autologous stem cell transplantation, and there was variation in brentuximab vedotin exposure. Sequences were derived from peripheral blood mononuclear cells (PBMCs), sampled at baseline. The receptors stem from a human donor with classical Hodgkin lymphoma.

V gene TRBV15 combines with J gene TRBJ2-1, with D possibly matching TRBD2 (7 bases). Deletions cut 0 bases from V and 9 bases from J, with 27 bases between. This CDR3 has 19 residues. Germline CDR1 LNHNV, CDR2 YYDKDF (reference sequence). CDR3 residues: CATSRESVTYGGPVAEQFF. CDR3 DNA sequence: TGTGCCACCAGCAGAGAATCGGTGACGTACGGGGGGCCCGTCGCTGAGCAGTTCTTC.

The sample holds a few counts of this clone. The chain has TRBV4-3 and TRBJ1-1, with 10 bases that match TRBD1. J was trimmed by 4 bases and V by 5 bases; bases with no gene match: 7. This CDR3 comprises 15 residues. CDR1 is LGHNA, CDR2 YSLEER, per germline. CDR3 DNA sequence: TGCGCCAGCAGCACCCGACAGGGGGCGGTCACTGAAGCTTTCTTT. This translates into CASSTRQGAVTEAFF.

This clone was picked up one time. CDR3 loop: CASSPPGLAGYNEQFF. In DNA form, the CDR3 reads TGTGCCAGCAGTCCCCCGGGACTAGCGGGCTACAATGAGCAGTTCTTC. The chain is built from TRBV28 and TRBJ2-1, with TRBD2 matching 12 bases. CDR3 length equals 16 residues. Germline V gene sequence: CDR1 MDHEN, CDR2 SYDVKM. Trimming took 5 bases from V and 3 from J; bases not matched to a gene: 5.

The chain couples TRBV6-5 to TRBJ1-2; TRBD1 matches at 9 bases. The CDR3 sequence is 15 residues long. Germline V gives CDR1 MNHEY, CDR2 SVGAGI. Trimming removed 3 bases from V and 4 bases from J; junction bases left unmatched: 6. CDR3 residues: CASSYGSTGGYGYTF. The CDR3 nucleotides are TGTGCCAGCAGTTATGGTTCGACAGGGGGCTATGGCTACACCTTC.

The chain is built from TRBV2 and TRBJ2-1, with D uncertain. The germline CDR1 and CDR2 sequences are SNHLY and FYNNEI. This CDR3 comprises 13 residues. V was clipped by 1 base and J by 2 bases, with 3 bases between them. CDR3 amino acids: CASSEVAYNEQFF. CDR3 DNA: TGTGCCAGCAGTGAAGTCGCCTACAATGAGCAGTTCTTC.

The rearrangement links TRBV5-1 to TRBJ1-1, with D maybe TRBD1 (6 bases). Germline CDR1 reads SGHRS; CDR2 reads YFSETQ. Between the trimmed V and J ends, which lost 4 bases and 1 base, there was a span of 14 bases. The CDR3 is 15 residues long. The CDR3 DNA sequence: TGCGCCAGCAGCGCCCGGGAGGGGGGGAACACTGAAGCTTTCTTT. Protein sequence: CASSAREGGNTEAFF.

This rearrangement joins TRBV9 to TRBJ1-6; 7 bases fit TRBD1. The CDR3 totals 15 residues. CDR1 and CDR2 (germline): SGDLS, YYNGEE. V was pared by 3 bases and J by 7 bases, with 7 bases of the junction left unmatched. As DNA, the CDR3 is TGTGCCAGCAGCGCCCCAGGGGGGGAAAATTCACCCCTCCACTTT. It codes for CASSAPGGENSPLHF. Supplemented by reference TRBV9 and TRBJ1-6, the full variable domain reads DSGVTQTPKHLITATGQRVTLRCSPRSGDLSVYWYQQSLDQGLQFLIQYYNGEERAKGNILERFSAQQFPDLHSELNLSSLELGDSALYFCASSAPGGENSPLHFGNGTRLTVT.

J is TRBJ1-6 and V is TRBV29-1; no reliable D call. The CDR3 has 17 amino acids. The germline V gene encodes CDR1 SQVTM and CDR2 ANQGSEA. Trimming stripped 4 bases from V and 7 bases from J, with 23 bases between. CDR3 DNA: TGCAGCGTTGGGCGTGTGGGGTACTTACCCCACAATTCACCCCTCCACTTT. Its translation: CSVGRVGYLPHNSPLHF.

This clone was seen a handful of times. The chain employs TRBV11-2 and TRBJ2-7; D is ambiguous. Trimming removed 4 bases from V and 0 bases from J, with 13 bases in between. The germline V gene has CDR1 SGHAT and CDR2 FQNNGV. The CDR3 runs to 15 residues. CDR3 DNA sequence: TGTGCCAGCAGCTCCTGGGAACAAAGCTCCTACGAGCAGTACTTC. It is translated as CASSSWEQSSYEQYF. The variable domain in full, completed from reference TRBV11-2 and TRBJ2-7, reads EAGVAQSPRYKIIEKRQSVAFWCNPISGHATLYWYQQILGQGPKLLIQFQNNGVVDDSQLPKDRFSAERLKGVDSTLKIQPAKLEDSAVYLCASSSWEQSSYEQYFGPGTRLTVT.

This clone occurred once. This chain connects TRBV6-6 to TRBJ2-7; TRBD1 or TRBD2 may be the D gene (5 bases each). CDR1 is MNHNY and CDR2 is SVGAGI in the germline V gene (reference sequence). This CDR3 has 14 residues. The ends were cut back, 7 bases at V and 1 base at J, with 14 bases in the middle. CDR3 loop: CASTPIGASYEQYF. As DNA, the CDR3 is TGTGCCAGCACCCCCATCGGGGCTTCCTACGAGCAGTACTTC.

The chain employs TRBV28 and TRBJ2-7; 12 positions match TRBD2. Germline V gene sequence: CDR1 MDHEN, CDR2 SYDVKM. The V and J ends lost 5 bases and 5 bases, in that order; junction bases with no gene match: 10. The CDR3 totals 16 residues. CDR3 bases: TGTGCCAGCAGTGGGGGAAGACTAGCGGGAGTAGACGAGCAGTACTTC. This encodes CASSGGRLAGVDEQYF. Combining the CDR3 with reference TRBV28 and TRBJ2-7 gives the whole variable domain DVKVTQSSRYLVKRTGEKVFLECVQDMDHENMFWYRQDPGLGLRLIYFSYDVKMKEKGDIPEGYSVSREKKERFSLILESASTNQTSMYLCASSGGRLAGVDEQYFGPGTRLTVT.

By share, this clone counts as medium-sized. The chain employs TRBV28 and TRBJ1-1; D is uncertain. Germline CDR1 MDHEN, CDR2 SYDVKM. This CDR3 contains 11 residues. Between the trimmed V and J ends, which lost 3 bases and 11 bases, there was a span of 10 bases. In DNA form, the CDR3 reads TGTGCCAGCAGTTTGGGTATTATGGCTTTCTTT. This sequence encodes CASSLGIMAFF.

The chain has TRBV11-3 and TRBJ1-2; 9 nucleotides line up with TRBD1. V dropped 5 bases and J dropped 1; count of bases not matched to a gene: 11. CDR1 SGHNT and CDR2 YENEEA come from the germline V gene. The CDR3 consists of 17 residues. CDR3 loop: CASSPSWGQGDNYGYTF. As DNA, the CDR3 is TGTGCCAGCAGCCCATCGTGGGGACAGGGAGATAACTATGGCTACACCTTC.

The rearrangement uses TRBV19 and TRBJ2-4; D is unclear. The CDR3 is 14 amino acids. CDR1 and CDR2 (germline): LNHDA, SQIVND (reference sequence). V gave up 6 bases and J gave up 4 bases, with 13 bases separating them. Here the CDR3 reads CASSQGNSKNIQYF. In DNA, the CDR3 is TGTGCCAGTAGCCAAGGAAACTCAAAAAACATTCAGTACTTC.

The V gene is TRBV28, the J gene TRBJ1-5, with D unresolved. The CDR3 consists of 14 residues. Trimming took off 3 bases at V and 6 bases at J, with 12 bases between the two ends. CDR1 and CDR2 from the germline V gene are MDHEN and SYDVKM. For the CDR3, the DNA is TGTGCCAGCAGTTTCGAAGGCGATAGTCAGCCCCAGCATTTT. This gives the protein CASSFEGDSQPQHF.

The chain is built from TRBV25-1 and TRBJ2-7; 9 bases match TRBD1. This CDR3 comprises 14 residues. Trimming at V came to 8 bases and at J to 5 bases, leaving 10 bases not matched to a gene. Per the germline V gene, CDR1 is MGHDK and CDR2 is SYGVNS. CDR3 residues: CASSPGQGGHEQYF. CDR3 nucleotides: TGTGCCAGCTCTCCGGGACAGGGAGGCCACGAGCAGTACTTC.

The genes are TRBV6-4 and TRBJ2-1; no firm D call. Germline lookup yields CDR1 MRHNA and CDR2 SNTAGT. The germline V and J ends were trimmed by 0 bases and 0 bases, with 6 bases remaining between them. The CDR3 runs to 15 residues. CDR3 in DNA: TGTGCCAGCAGTGACTCGACAAGCTCCTACAATGAGCAGTTCTTC. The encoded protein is CASSDSTSSYNEQFF.

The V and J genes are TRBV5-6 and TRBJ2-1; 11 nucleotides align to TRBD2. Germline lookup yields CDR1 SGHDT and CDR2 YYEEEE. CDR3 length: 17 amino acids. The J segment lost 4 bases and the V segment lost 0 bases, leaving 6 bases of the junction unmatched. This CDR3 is CASSLGPPSGGYNEQFF. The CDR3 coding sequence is TGTGCCAGCAGCTTGGGCCCGCCTAGCGGGGGGTACAATGAGCAGTTCTTC. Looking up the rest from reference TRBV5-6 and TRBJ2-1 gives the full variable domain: DAGVTQSPTHLIKTRGQQVTLRCSPKSGHDTVSWYQQALGQGPQFIFQYYEEEERQRGNFPDRFSGHQFPNYSSELNVNALLLGDSALYLCASSLGPPSGGYNEQFFGPGTRLTVL.